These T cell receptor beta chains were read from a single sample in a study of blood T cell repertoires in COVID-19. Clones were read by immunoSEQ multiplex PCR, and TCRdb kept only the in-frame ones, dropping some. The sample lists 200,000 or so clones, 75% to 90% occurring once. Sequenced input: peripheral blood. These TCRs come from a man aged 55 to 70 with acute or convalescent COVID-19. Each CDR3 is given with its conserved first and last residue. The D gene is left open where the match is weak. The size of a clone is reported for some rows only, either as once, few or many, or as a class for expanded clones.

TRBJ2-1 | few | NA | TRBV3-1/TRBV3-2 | CASSQDGPLGGNEQFF | TGTGCCAGCAGCCAAGACGGGCCCCTGGGAGGAAATGAGCAGTTCTTC
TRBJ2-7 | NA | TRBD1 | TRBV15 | CATSARTGGTYEQYF | TGTGCCACCAGCGCCCGGACAGGGGGGACCTACGAGCAGTACTTC
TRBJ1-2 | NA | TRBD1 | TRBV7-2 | CASSKQGFNYGYTF | TGTGCCAGCAGCAAACAGGGGTTTAACTATGGCTACACCTTC
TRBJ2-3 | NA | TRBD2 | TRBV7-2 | CASSLGAGVRTDTQYF | TGTGCCAGCAGCTTAGGGGCGGGAGTTCGCACAGATACGCAGTATTTT
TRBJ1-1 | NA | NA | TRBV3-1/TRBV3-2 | CASSQDREMNTEAFF | TGTGCCAGCAGCCAAGATAGGGAGATGAACACTGAAGCTTTCTTT
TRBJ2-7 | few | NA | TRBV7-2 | CASSLGAQGLREQYF | TGTGCCAGCAGCTTAGGGGCTCAGGGGCTGCGCGAGCAGTACTTC
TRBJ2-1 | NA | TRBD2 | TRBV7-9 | CASSLAGTSGSNEQFF | TGTGCCAGCAGCTTAGCGGGGACTAGCGGGAGCAATGAGCAGTTCTTC
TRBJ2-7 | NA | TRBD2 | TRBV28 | CASRRLAGESYEQYF | TGTGCCAGCAGACGACTAGCGGGAGAATCCTACGAGCAGTACTTC
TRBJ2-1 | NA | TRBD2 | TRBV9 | CASSPKPTRGRNEQFF | TGTGCCAGCAGCCCTAAACCCACCCGCGGGAGAAATGAGCAGTTCTTC
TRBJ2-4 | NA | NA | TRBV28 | CASTGANRAAKNIQYF | TGTGCCAGCACAGGGGCAAACAGGGCGGCCAAAAACATTCAGTACTTC
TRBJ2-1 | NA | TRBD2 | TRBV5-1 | CASSLGGTSGRRSYEQFF | TGCGCCAGCAGCTTGGGGGGGACTAGCGGGAGAAGGAGCTATGAGCAGTTCTTC
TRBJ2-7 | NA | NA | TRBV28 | CASRGGTYEQYF | TGTGCCAGCAGAGGGGGTACCTACGAGCAGTACTTC
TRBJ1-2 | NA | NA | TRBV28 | CASRVIQTSSYGYTF | TGTGCCAGCAGAGTTATACAGACCTCATCCTATGGCTACACCTTC
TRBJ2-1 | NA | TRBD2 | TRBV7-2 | CASSAGTSVLREQFF | TGTGCCAGCAGCGCCGGGACTAGCGTTTTAAGGGAGCAGTTCTTC
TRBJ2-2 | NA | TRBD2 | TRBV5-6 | CASSYTTSGWTGELFF | TGTGCCAGCAGCTATACAACTAGCGGGTGGACCGGGGAGCTGTTTTTT
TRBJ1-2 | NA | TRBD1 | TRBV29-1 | CSDTGQARHGYTF | TGCAGCGACACCGGACAGGCGAGGCATGGCTACACCTTC
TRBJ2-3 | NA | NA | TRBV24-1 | CATSDGRDTQYF | TGTGCCACCAGTGATGGGAGGGATACGCAGTATTTT